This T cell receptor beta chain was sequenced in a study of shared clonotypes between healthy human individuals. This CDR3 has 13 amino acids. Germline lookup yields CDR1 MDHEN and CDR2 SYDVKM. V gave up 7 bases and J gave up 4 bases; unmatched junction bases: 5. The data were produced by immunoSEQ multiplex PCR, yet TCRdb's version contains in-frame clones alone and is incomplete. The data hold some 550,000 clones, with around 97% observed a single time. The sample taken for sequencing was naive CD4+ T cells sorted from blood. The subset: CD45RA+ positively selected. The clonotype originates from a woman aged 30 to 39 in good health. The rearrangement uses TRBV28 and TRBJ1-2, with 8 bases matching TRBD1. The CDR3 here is CASISTGVYGYTF. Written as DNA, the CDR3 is TGTGCCAGCATCTCGACAGGGGTCTATGGCTACACCTTC.